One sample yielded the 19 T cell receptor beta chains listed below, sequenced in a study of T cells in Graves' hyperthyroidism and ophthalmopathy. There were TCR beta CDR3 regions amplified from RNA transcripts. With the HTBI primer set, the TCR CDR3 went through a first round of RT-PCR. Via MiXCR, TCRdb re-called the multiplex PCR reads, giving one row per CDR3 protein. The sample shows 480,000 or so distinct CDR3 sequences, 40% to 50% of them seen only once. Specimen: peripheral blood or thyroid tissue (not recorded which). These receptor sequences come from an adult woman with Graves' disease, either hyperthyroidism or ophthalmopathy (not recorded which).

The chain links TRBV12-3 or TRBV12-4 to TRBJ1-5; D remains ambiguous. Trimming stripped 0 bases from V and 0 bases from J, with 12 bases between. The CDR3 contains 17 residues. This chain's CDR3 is CASSLALGGYSNQPQHF. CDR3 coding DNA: TGTGCCAGCAGTTTAGCGTTAGGCGGTTATAGCAATCAGCCCCAGCATTTT.

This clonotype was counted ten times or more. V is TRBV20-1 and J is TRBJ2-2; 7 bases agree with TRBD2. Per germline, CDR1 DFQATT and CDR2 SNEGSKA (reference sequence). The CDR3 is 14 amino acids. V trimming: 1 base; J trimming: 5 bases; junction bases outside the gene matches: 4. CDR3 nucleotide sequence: TGCAGTGCTAGAGTTGACGGGAGGACCGGGGAGCTGTTTTTT. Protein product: CSARVDGRTGELFF.

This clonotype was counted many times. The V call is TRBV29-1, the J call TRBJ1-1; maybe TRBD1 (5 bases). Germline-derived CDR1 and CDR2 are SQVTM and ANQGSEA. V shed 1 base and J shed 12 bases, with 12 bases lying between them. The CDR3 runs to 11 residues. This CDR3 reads CSVEAQDKTFF. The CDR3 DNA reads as TGCAGCGTTGAAGCCCAGGACAAAACTTTCTTT.

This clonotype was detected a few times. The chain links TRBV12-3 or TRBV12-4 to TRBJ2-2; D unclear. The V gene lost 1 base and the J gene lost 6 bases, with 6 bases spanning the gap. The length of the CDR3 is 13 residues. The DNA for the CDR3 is TGTGCCAGCAGTTTAGAGACGGCCGGGGAGCTGTTTTTT. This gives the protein CASSLETAGELFF.

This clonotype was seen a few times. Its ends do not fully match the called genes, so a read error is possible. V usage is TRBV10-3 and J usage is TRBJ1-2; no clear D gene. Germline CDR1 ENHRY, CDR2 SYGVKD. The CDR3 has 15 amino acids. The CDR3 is CASSSGFGSTYGYTF. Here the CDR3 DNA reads TGTGCCAGCAGTTCCGGATTCGGGTCTACCTATGGCTACACCTTC.

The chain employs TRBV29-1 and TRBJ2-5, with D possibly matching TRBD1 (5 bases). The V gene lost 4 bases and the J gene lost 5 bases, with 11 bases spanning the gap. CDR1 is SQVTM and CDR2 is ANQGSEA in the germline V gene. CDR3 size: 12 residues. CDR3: CSVGGSGETQYF. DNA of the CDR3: TGCAGCGTTGGGGGCTCAGGGGAGACCCAGTACTTC.

CDR3: CASSPSTGANYEQYF. As DNA, the CDR3 is TGTGCCAGTAGTCCGTCGACAGGGGCTAACTACGAGCAGTACTTC. The V and J genes are TRBV19 and TRBJ2-7, with 8 bases identical to TRBD1. The CDR3 sequence is 15 residues long. CDR1 LNHDA and CDR2 SQIVND come from the germline V gene (reference sequence). The junction had 9 bases not matched to a gene; V was cut back by 5 bases and J by 3 bases.

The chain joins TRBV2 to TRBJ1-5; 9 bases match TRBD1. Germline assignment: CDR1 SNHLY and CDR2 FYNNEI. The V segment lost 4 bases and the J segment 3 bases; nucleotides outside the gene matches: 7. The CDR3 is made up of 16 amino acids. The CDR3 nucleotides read TGTGCCAGCAGTGCCCGGGACAGGGCCGACAATCAGCCCCAGCATTTT. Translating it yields CASSARDRADNQPQHF.

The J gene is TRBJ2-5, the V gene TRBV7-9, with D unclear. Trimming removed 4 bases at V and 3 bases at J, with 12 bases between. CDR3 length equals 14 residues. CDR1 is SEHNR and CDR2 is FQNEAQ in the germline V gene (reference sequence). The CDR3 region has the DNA TGTGCCAGCAGCTCCCCCGTACCTGAAGAGACCCAGTACTTC. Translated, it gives CASSSPVPEETQYF.

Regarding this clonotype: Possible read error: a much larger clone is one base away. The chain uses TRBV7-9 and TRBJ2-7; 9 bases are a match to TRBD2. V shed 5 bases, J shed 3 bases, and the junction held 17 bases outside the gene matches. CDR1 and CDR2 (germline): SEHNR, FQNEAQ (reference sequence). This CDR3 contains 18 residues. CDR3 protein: CASSPFRGLIAGDYEQYF. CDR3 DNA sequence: TGTGCCAGCAGCCCCTTCCGTGGGTTGATAGCGGGGGACTACGAGCAGTACTTC.

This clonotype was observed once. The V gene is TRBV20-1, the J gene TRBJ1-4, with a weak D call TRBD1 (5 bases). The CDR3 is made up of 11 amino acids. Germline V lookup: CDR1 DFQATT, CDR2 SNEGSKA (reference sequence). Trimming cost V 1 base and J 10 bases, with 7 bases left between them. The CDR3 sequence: CSARAGGKLFF. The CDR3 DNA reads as TGCAGTGCTAGAGCGGGGGGAAAACTGTTTTTT.

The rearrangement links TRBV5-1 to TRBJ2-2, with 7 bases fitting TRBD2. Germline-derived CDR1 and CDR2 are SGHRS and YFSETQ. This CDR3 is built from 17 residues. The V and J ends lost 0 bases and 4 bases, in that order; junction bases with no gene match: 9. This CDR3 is CASSLVRASGATGELFF. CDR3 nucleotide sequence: TGCGCCAGCAGCTTGGTTAGGGCTAGCGGAGCCACCGGGGAGCTGTTTTTT.

CDR3 nucleotides: TGTGCCACCAGCAGAAATACAGGGACCTACGAGCAGTACTTC. The encoded protein is CATSRNTGTYEQYF. The chain combines TRBV15 with TRBJ2-7; tentatively, D is TRBD1 (6 bases). The CDR3 consists of 14 residues. Germline CDR1 reads LNHNV; CDR2 reads YYDKDF (reference sequence). Trimming took 2 bases from V and 2 from J, leaving 10 bases between them.

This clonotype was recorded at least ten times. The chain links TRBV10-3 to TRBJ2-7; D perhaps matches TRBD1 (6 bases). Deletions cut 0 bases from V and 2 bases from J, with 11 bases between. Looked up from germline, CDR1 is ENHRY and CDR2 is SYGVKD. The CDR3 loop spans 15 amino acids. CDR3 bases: TGTGCCATCAGTGAGTCGGCAGGGGCGGCCTACGAGCAGTACTTC. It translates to CAISESAGAAYEQYF.

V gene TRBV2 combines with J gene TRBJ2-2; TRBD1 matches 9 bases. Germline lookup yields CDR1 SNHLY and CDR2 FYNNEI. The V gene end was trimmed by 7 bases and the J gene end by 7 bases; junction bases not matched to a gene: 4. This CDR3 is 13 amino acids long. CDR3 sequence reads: CASIGDRVGELFF. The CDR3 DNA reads TGTGCCAGCATTGGGGACAGGGTCGGGGAGCTGTTTTTT.

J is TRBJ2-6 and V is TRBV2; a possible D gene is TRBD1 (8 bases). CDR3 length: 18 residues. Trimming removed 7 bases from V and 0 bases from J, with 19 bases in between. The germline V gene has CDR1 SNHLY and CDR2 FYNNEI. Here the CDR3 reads CASNPTGGEFSGANVLTF. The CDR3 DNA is TGTGCCAGCAACCCCACAGGGGGGGAGTTCTCTGGGGCCAACGTCCTGACTTTC.

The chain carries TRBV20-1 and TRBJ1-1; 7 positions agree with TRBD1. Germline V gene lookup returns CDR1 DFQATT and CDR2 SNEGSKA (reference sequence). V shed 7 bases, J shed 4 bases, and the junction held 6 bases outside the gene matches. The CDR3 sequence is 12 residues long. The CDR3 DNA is TGCAGTGTCTTGACAGGGAGCACTGAAGCTTTCTTT. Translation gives CSVLTGSTEAFF.

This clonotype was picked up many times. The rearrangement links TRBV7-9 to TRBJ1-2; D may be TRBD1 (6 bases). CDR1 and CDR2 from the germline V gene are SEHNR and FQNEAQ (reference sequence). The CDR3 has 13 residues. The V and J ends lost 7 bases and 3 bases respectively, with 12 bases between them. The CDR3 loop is CASIRGGDYGYTF. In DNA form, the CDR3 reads TGTGCCAGCATTAGAGGGGGAGACTATGGCTACACCTTC. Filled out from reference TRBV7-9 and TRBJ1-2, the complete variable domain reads DTGVSQNPRHKITKRGQNVTFRCDPISEHNRLYWYRQTLGQGPEFLTYFQNEAQLEKSRLLSDRFSAERPKGSFSTLEIQRTEQGDSAMYLCASIRGGDYGYTFGSGTRLTVV.

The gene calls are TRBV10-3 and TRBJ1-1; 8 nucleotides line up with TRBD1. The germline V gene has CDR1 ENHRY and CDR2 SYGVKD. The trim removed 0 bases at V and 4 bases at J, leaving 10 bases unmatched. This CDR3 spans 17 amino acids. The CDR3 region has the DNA TGTGCCATCAGTGAGTCTGTGACAGGGGAGGGTATCACTGAAGCTTTCTTT. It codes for CAISESVTGEGITEAFF.